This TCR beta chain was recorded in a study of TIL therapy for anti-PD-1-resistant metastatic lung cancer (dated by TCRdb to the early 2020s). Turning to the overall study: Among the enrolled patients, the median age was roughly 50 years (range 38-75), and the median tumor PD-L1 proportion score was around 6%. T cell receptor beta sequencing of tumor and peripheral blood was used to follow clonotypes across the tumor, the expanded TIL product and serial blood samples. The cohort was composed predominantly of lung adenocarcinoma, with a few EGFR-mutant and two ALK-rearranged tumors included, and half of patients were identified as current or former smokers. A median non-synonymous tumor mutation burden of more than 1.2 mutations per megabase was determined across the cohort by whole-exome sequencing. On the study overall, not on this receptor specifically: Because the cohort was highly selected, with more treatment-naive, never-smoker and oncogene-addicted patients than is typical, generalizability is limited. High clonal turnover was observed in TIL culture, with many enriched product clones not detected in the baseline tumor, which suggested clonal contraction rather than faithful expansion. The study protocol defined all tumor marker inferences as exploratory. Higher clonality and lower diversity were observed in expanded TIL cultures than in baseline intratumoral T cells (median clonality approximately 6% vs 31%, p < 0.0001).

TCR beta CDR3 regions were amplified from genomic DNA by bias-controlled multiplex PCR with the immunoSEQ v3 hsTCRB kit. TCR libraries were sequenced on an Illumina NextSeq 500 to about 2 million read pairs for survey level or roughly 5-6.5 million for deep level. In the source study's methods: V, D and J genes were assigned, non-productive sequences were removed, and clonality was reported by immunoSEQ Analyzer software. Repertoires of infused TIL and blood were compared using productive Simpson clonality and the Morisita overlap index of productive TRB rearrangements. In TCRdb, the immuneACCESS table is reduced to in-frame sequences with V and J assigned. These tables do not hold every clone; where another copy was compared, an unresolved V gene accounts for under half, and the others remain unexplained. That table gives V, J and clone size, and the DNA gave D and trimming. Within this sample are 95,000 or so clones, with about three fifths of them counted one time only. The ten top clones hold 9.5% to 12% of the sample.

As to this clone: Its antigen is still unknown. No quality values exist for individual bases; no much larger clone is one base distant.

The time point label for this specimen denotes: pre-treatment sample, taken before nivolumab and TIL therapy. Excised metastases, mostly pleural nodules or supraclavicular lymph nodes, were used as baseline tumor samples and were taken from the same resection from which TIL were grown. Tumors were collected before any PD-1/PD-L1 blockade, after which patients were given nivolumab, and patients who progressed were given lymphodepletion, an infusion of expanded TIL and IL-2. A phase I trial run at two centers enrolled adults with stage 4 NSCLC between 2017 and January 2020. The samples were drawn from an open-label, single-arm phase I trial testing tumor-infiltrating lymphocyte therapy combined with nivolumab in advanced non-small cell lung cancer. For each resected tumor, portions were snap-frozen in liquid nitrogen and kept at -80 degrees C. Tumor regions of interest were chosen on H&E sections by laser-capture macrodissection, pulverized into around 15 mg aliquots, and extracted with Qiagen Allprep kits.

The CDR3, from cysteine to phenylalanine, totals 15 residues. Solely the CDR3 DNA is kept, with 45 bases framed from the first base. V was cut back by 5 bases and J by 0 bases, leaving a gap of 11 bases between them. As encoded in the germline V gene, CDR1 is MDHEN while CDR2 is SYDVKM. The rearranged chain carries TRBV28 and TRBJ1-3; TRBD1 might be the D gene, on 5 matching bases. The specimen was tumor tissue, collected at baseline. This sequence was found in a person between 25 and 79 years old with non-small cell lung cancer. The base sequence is TGTGCCAGCAGTAATGGGGGACTCTCTGGAAACACCATATATTTT. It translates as CASSNGGLSGNTIYF.